This T cell receptor (beta chain) emerged from a study of blood T cell repertoires in COVID-19. Study-level information: Donors in the United States, Italy and Spain gave samples during acute or convalescent COVID-19. T cells, B-cell-depleted T cells, or PBMCs provided the cDNA or gDNA that served as material.

Original processing notes: Estimation of nucleated cell counts relied on the amplification of reference gene primers. Libraries were prepared by immunoSEQ multiplex PCR; TCRdb keeps only in-frame clonotypes and omits some of them. The V and J calls and clone size were taken over from that table, and D and trimming were inferred from the DNA. This sample carries fewer than 700,000 clones, about 89% of them seen once, and the ten largest clones take under 8.5%. The Seattle site enrolled patients during active infection and followed them longitudinally. The CDR3 is made up of 15 amino acids. Germline lookup yields CDR1 SGHRS and CDR2 YFSETQ. The J segment lost 3 bases and the V segment lost 4 bases, leaving 5 bases of the junction unmatched.

The specimen was peripheral blood. The TCR originated in a woman aged 45-59 years with COVID-19, enrolled during active disease. The chain couples TRBV5-1 to TRBJ1-1; 11 positions match TRBD1. The CDR3 is CASSPGQGADTEAFF. The CDR3, as DNA: TGCGCCAGCAGCCCAGGACAGGGGGCGGACACTGAAGCTTTCTTT.